A selection of T cell receptor beta chains follows, all from one sample in a study of Ad26.COV2.S vaccination and SARS-CoV-2 variants. Data came from immunoSEQ multiplex PCR; TCRdb stores just in-frame clones and leaves some out. The sample has roughly 500,000 clones; roughly nine tenths are singletons. The sequenced sample was peripheral blood, obtained in a trial of Ad26.COV2.S vaccine versus placebo. The receptors were gathered from a person aged 18 to 59 who received the Ad26.COV2.S COVID-19 vaccine or a placebo. Each CDR3 is given with its conserved first and last residue. The order of the fields is CDR3 DNA, CDR3 protein, clone size, CDR3 length, D gene, V gene, J gene. The D gene is left open where the match is weak. Clone size is stated in some rows and not others, as once, few, many or a class when expanded.

TGTGCCAGCAGCTTGGTTTCTTCCAAAGGCTACACCTTC	CASSLVSSKGYTF	.	13	.	TRBV5-8	TRBJ1-2
TGTGCCAGCAGCCAAGCAGGGGGCGCCTACAATGAGCAGTTCTTC	CASSQAGGAYNEQFF	few	15	TRBD1	TRBV14	TRBJ2-1
TGTGCCTGGAAGTCCCTGGGGCTAGCAGAACGCACAGATACGCAGTATTTT	CAWKSLGLAERTDTQYF	.	17	.	TRBV30	TRBJ2-3
TGTGCCAGCAGCCAAGATTTAGAGGTCGGGGAGCTGTTTTTT	CASSQDLEVGELFF	.	14	.	TRBV3-1/TRBV3-2	TRBJ2-2
TGTGCCAGCAGCTCGGACCGAATTTCACCCCTCCACTTT	CASSSDRISPLHF	.	13	.	TRBV4-2	TRBJ1-6
TGTGCCAGCCGCCGGGGTGGCACCGGGGAGCTGTTTTTT	CASRRGGTGELFF	.	13	.	TRBV6-6	TRBJ2-2
TGTGCCAGCCTCAGTCACGCCGTCGACCGCGCCTCCTACGAGCAGTACTTC	CASLSHAVDRASYEQYF	.	17	.	TRBV2	TRBJ2-7
TGTGCCAGCAGTTTATTTGACAGGGAGTCGGCTGAGCAGTTCTTC	CASSLFDRESAEQFF	.	15	TRBD1	TRBV28	TRBJ2-1
TGTGCCAGTCGGTTGGGCAGGGACCCCTGGACCTTC	CASRLGRDPWTF	few	12	.	TRBV19	TRBJ1-2
TGTGCCAGCAGCCCCCTTGGCGGAGCATACACAGATACGCAGTATTTT	CASSPLGGAYTDTQYF	.	16	.	TRBV7-3	TRBJ2-3
TGTGCCAGCAGTTTCCAGGGAGGTTGGGGGCACAATGAGCAGTTCTTC	CASSFQGGWGHNEQFF	.	16	.	TRBV6-5	TRBJ2-1
TGTGCCAGCAGTGGGGCGGTTTACACTGAAGCTTTCTTT	CASSGAVYTEAFF	once	13	.	TRBV12-3/TRBV12-4	TRBJ1-1
TGCGCCAGCAGCGGACGACAGGGGACGAACACTGAAGCTTTCTTT	CASSGRQGTNTEAFF	once	15	TRBD1	TRBV4-3	TRBJ1-1
TGTGCCATGGGACAGTACCCGCTCAGGGGAGCTTTCTTT	CAMGQYPLRGAFF	once	13	TRBD1	TRBV10-3	TRBJ1-1
TGCGCCAGCAGCCAACCAGACAGGGACCAAGGCTACACCTTC	CASSQPDRDQGYTF	.	14	TRBD1	TRBV5-1	TRBJ1-2
TGCGCCAGCAGCCAAGTTCGGATCAACTACGAGCAGTACTTC	CASSQVRINYEQYF	.	14	.	TRBV4-1	TRBJ2-7
TGTGCCAGCAGTGGACAGTTCTATAATTCACCCCTCCACTTT	CASSGQFYNSPLHF	.	14	.	TRBV2	TRBJ1-6
TGTGCCAGCAGCTTACTGGACAGGGCGACTGAAGCTTTCTTT	CASSLLDRATEAFF	.	14	TRBD1	TRBV7-8	TRBJ1-1
TGTGCCAGCAGCTTACGGACAGGGGCGAACACTGAAGCTTTCTTT	CASSLRTGANTEAFF	.	15	TRBD1	TRBV7-2	TRBJ1-1
TGTGCCGGCTCACCTGAAGGGGCGGCTGAAAAACTGTTTTTT	CAGSPEGAAEKLFF	.	14	.	TRBV18	TRBJ1-4
TGTGCCAGCAGCTCCGGGACTAGCGGGAGTGAGACCCAGTACTTC	CASSSGTSGSETQYF	.	15	TRBD2	TRBV5-4	TRBJ2-5
TGTGCCAGCTCACCAACCGACCCCGGCTTTGGGGGAAACACCATATATTTT	CASSPTDPGFGGNTIYF	.	17	.	TRBV18	TRBJ1-3
TGCGCCAGCAGCCTTCGTGGAGGAGATATCTACGAGCAGTACTTC	CASSLRGGDIYEQYF	.	15	.	TRBV5-1	TRBJ2-7
TGTGCCAGCAGCACTACGACGAGTAGCACTGAAGCTTTCTTT	CASSTTTSSTEAFF	.	14	.	TRBV7-3	TRBJ1-1
TGTGCCAGCAGCCCCCAGGGGGGGACCTACAATGAGCAGTTCTTC	CASSPQGGTYNEQFF	.	15	.	TRBV9	TRBJ2-1
TGTGCCAGCAGCGAACAGTTGAACACTGAAGCTTTCTTT	CASSEQLNTEAFF	.	13	.	TRBV7-9	TRBJ1-1
TGTGCCAGCAGCCCTTCGGGCGAGGTGGGCTACAATGAGCAGTTCTTC	CASSPSGEVGYNEQFF	.	16	.	TRBV28	TRBJ2-1
TGTGCCAGCAGTTCCACAGGGCCCAATCAGCCCCAGCATTTT	CASSSTGPNQPQHF	.	14	.	TRBV6-5	TRBJ1-5
TGTGCCAGTAGTGGGGGGACAGACAACACCGGGGAGCTGTTTTTT	CASSGGTDNTGELFF	.	15	.	TRBV19	TRBJ2-2
TGTGCCAGCACTCTGGTCCGTTCTGGGGCCAACGTCCTGACTTTC	CASTLVRSGANVLTF	.	15	.	TRBV6-5	TRBJ2-6
TGTGCCACCAGTGATCCCCGTGGAGACAGGGGCTCCGTCACAGATACGCAGTATTTT	CATSDPRGDRGSVTDTQYF	.	19	TRBD1	TRBV24-1	TRBJ2-3
TGCGCCAGCAGCCCCCTCTACGGTCAGCCCCAGCATTTT	CASSPLYGQPQHF	few	13	.	TRBV4-1	TRBJ1-5
TGCGCCAGCAGCTTGCTCCAGGGGCCGCAAGAGACCCAGTACTTC	CASSLLQGPQETQYF	.	15	.	TRBV5-1	TRBJ2-5
TGCGCCAGCAGCTCCACAGGAGACTATGGCTACACCTTC	CASSSTGDYGYTF	.	13	.	TRBV5-1	TRBJ1-2